The 5 T cell receptor beta chains below come from one sample, sequenced in a study of read filtering for tumor transcriptome and immune sequencing. From about 0.4 ug of RNA, a library with molecular barcoded alpha/delta and beta/gamma adaptors was made. One entry per CDR3 protein results from TCRdb running MiXCR on the reads. The sample contains some 46,000 distinct CDR3 sequences, less than 20% of which appear only once. What was sequenced was a population of CD138-negative cells sorted from bone marrow. The receptor source for this set is a donor at least 40 years old with multiple myeloma.

This chain connects TRBV5-1 to TRBJ2-7; TRBD2 might be the D (5 bases). The ends were cut back, 1 base at V and 2 bases at J, with 10 bases in the middle. CDR1 is SGHRS, CDR2 YFSETQ, per germline. The CDR3 is made up of 14 amino acids. CDR3 DNA sequence: TGCGCCAGCAGCTTGACCGGACTGGCCTACGAGCAGTACTTC. Translated: CASSLTGLAYEQYF.

This clonotype was seen repeatedly, ten times or more. The V call is TRBV27, the J call TRBJ1-6, with D unresolved. The CDR3 has 16 amino acids. Trimming took 5 bases from V and 4 from J, leaving 15 bases between them. Germline CDR1 reads MNHEY; CDR2 reads SMNVEV (reference sequence). CDR3: CASSPDPSSYNSPLHF. DNA of the CDR3: TGTGCCAGCAGTCCGGACCCGAGCTCTTATAATTCACCCCTCCACTTT.

There are a few counts of this clonotype. The chain uses TRBV2 and TRBJ1-2; TRBD1 matches at 7 bases. The CDR3 has 13 amino acids. Germline loops: CDR1 SNHLY, CDR2 FYNNEI. V lost 8 bases, J lost 1 base, and 4 bases stayed unmatched. The CDR3 loop reads CASRRDSNYGYTF. The CDR3 nucleotides are TGTGCCAGCCGCCGGGACAGTAACTATGGCTACACCTTC.

Concerning this clonotype: This may be a read error: a much more frequent sequence differs by one nucleotide. This chain links TRBV7-2 with TRBJ2-3; possible D gene TRBD2, 5 bases. There are 15 residues in the CDR3. Germline V CDR1 and CDR2: SGHTA, FQGNSA. The CDR3 is CASRPVRASTDAQYF. The CDR3 nucleotides read TGTGCCAGCAGACCAGTGAGGGCCAGCACAGATGCGCAGTATTTT.

The chain joins TRBV19 to TRBJ1-5; tentatively, D is TRBD1 (5 bases). Germline V gene data show CDR1 as LNHDA and CDR2 as SQIVND (reference sequence). This CDR3 is 12 amino acids long. The V end lost 5 bases, the J end lost 9 bases, and 11 bases lay between the germline ends. DNA for the CDR3: TGTGCCAGTAGTGGGGGGTTGAGGCCCCAGCATTTT. It translates to CASSGGLRPQHF.